Sequencing of this T cell receptor beta chain was carried out in a study of CD8 T cells in Susac syndrome. Roughly 0.5 to 1 ug RNA was reverse transcribed with random hexamers. One entry per CDR3 protein, called by TCRdb with MiXCR from the immunoSEQ multiplex PCR reads. This sample has approximately 200,000 distinct CDR3 sequences, with more than 85% found just once. Germline V lookup: CDR1 SGDLS, CDR2 YYNGEE. Trimming removed 1 base from V and 7 bases from J, with 8 bases in between. This CDR3 is 13 amino acids long. This sequence was found in a human donor with multiple sclerosis. The sequenced sample consisted of CD4+ T cells from PBMCs. The V call is TRBV9, the J call TRBJ2-2, with D hard to call. CDR3 nucleotide sequence: TGTGCCAGCAGCGTAATATGGGGCGGGGAGCTGTTTTTT. It codes for CASSVIWGGELFF.